This T cell receptor (beta chain) comes out of a study of T cell responses to AZD1222 COVID-19 vaccine. TCRdb's copy holds only in-frame clones and misses some; the assay was immunoSEQ multiplex PCR. The repertoire holds approximately 190,000 clones, with 80% to 95% as singletons. The CDR3 consists of 14 residues. Trimming stripped 6 bases from V and 3 bases from J, with 11 bases between. From germline, CDR1 is MNHEY and CDR2 SVGAGI. The clonotype originates from an adult who received the AZD1222 COVID-19 vaccine. Sequenced here: peripheral blood, sampled 28 days after the second AZD1222 dose. The J gene is TRBJ1-4, the V gene TRBV6-5; perhaps TRBD1 as D (6 bases). In DNA form, the CDR3 reads TGTGCCAGCAGCCCGGGACAAGCTAATGAAAAACTGTTTTTT. Protein: CASSPGQANEKLFF.